This T cell receptor beta chain emerged from a study of T cell responses to AZD1222 COVID-19 vaccine. About this clone itself: The target antigen is unknown.

Germline V CDR1 and CDR2: SNHLY, FYNNEI. Trimming took off 2 bases at V and 6 bases at J, with 20 bases between the two ends. The CDR3 covers 17 residues. Profiling relied on immunoSEQ multiplex PCR, and the TCRdb table lists in-frame clones only, not all of them. The data show about 130,000 clones, 85% to 95% seen once. General study results and limits: At study baseline, merely over 5 AZD1222 recipients were seropositive.

The sequences come from peripheral blood, collected 28 days after the second AZD1222 dose. This receptor was obtained from an adult who received the AZD1222 COVID-19 vaccine. This chain uses TRBV2 with TRBJ1-5, with D perhaps matching TRBD1 (5 bases). The CDR3 region is CASSEKDKRTRGQPQHF. DNA of the CDR3: TGTGCCAGCAGTGAAAAGGACAAGCGAACCCGGGGTCAGCCCCAGCATTTT.